One and the same sample provided the 29 T cell receptor beta chains below, sequenced in a study of OX40 agonist ivuxolimab in advanced cancers. The table came from immunoSEQ multiplex PCR; TCRdb's copy has only in-frame clones and leaves some out. The sample consists of about 110,000 clones, around 90% of them appearing once. The starting material was CD4+ or CD8+ T cells sorted from blood, obtained in a trial of the OX40 agonist ivuxolimab. The receptors were sampled from an adult with an advanced solid tumor such as melanoma, head and neck, liver or kidney cancer.

The rearrangement uses TRBV7-2 and TRBJ2-3; 10 bases align to TRBD2. The germline CDR1 and CDR2 sequences are SGHTA and FQGNSA. CDR3 length equals 17 residues. V dropped 4 bases and J dropped 0; count of bases not matched to a gene: 7. The CDR3 nucleotides read TGTGCCAGCAGCTCGAATAGCGGGGGGCTCAGCACAGATACGCAGTATTTT. It codes for CASSSNSGGLSTDTQYF.

CDR3 nucleotides: TGCGCCAGCAGTTTTTCAGGGGAAATGCAGGGCTACACCTTC. It translates to CASSFSGEMQGYTF. V and J are TRBV5-1 and TRBJ1-2; tentatively, D is TRBD1 (6 bases). V shed 5 bases and J shed 8 bases, with 19 bases lying between them. This CDR3 has 14 residues. Germline lookup yields CDR1 SGHRS and CDR2 YFSETQ. The entire variable domain, with the rest obtained from reference TRBV5-1 and TRBJ1-2, is as follows: KAGVTQTPRYLIKTRGQQVTLSCSPISGHRSVSWYQQTPGQGLQFLFEYFSETQRNKGNFPGRFSGRQFSNSRSEMNVSTLELGDSALYLCASSFSGEMQGYTFGSGTRLTVV.

CDR3 amino acids: CASTSGSSGDEQFF. The CDR3 coding sequence is TGTGCCAGCACCAGCGGGTCCTCTGGCGATGAGCAGTTCTTC. The V gene is TRBV27, the J gene TRBJ2-1; weak D call: TRBD2 (6 bases). The CDR3 has 14 residues. Germline V gene lookup returns CDR1 MNHEY and CDR2 SMNVEV (reference sequence). Trimming removed 7 bases from V and 8 bases from J, with 18 bases in between.

The chain's CDR3 is CASSIWREGPEEQFF. CDR3 sequence (DNA): TGTGCCAGTAGTATCTGGCGGGAGGGGCCGGAGGAGCAGTTCTTC. V usage is TRBV19 and J usage is TRBJ2-1, with TRBD2 identical over 9 bases. Germline-derived CDR1 and CDR2 are LNHDA and SQIVND (reference sequence). The CDR3 runs to 15 residues. V shed 3 bases and J 10 bases; nucleotides not matched to a gene: 10.

This chain uses TRBV7-9 with TRBJ1-6; D is undetermined. In germline, CDR1 is SEHNR, CDR2 FQNEAQ (reference sequence). CDR3 length: 14 residues. Deletions cut 0 bases from V and 9 bases from J, with 9 bases between. DNA for the CDR3: TGTGCCAGCAGCTTAGCGCAGGATGGTTCACCCCTCCACTTT. This sequence encodes CASSLAQDGSPLHF.

The V and J genes are TRBV5-1 and TRBJ2-7, with 8 nucleotides matching TRBD2. Germline CDR1 and CDR2: SGHRS and YFSETQ. Unmatched junction bases numbered 6, after V lost 5 bases and J lost 5 bases. The CDR3 has 13 amino acids. The CDR3 loop reads CASSFQGLDEQYF. In DNA, the CDR3 is TGCGCCAGCAGTTTTCAGGGACTAGACGAGCAGTACTTC.

The V call is TRBV5-8, the J call TRBJ2-2; possibly TRBD2 for D (5 bases). Germline V gene sequence: CDR1 SGHTS, CDR2 YDEGEE. V shed 1 base and J shed 4 bases, with 14 bases lying between them. The CDR3 extends over 16 amino acids. CDR3 coding DNA: TGTGCCAGCAGCTTGTACGGCGGAGAGGGCACCGGGGAGCTGTTTTTT. As protein: CASSLYGGEGTGELFF.

This chain uses TRBV6-5 with TRBJ1-2; weak D call: TRBD1 (6 bases). V lost 8 bases and J 4 bases, leaving 14 bases between the germline ends. CDR3 length: 13 amino acids. The germline V gene has CDR1 MNHEY and CDR2 SVGAGI. The CDR3 protein is CASYPGQFYGYTF. CDR3 coding DNA: TGTGCCAGCTACCCAGGACAGTTCTATGGCTACACCTTC.

The gene calls are TRBV7-6 and TRBJ1-1; tentatively, D is TRBD1 (6 bases). The germline V gene has CDR1 SGHVS and CDR2 FNYEAQ. The CDR3 runs 15 residues. V dropped 4 bases and J dropped 1 base, with 13 bases sitting between them. The DNA of the CDR3 is TGTGCCAGCAGCTCATCGACAGGATGGAACACTGAAGCTTTCTTT. Protein sequence: CASSSSTGWNTEAFF.

The V and J genes are TRBV10-3 and TRBJ2-2; 11 nucleotides line up with TRBD2. V was pared by 5 bases and J by 2 bases, with 10 bases of the junction left unmatched. The CDR3 has 18 amino acids. The V gene's germline CDR1 is ENHRY and CDR2 SYGVKD. CDR3: CAISLSPGTSGNTGELFF. The CDR3 nucleotides read TGTGCCATCAGTCTAAGTCCCGGGACTAGCGGTAACACCGGGGAGCTGTTTTTT.

This clone was picked up one time. The V gene is TRBV30, the J gene TRBJ2-7, with D unresolved. The CDR3 extends over 13 amino acids. V was trimmed by 0 bases and J by 6 bases, leaving 12 bases between them. CDR1 and CDR2 from the germline V gene are GTSNPN and SVGIG (reference sequence). The CDR3 loop is CAWSVLSLGEQYF. Written as DNA, the CDR3 is TGTGCCTGGAGTGTCCTCAGCCTCGGCGAGCAGTACTTC.

This clone has more than one count but fewer than ten. The chain employs TRBV10-2 and TRBJ1-6; no clear D gene. Germline CDR1 is WSHSY and CDR2 is SAAADI. Trimming took 2 bases from V and 8 from J, leaving 7 bases between them. The CDR3 loop spans 13 amino acids. The CDR3 reads CASSEAQDSPLHF. Here the CDR3 DNA reads TGCGCCAGCAGTGAGGCTCAAGATTCACCCCTCCACTTT.

This clone was recorded once. The J gene is TRBJ1-2, the V gene TRBV6-5; no clear D. The V and J ends lost 0 bases and 3 bases respectively, with 11 bases between them. Germline CDR1 reads MNHEY; CDR2 reads SVGAGI. CDR3 length: 15 amino acids. As DNA, the CDR3 is TGTGCCAGCAGTTACTCGAACGCCCGGGACTATGGCTACACCTTC. Amino acid sequence: CASSYSNARDYGYTF.

This rearrangement joins TRBV19 to TRBJ2-5; the match to TRBD1 covers 11 bases. V trimming: 4 bases; J trimming: 6 bases; junction bases outside the gene matches: 7. The germline gives CDR1 LNHDA, CDR2 SQIVND (reference sequence). This CDR3 comprises 15 residues. CDR3 nucleotide sequence: TGTGCCAGTAGTACAGGACAGGGGGCTGGGAAGACCCAGTACTTC. This codes for CASSTGQGAGKTQYF.

This clone has only a few counts. This sequence joins TRBV4-1 and TRBJ2-6; 8 bases map to TRBD1. Germline assignment: CDR1 MGHRA and CDR2 YSYEKL. This CDR3 region has 18 residues. V was clipped by 2 bases and J by 0 bases; unmatched bases: 6. The DNA for the CDR3 is TGCGCCAGCAGCCAATCAGGACAGGGTTACTCTGGGGCCAACGTCCTGACTTTC. As protein: CASSQSGQGYSGANVLTF.

The gene calls are TRBV5-4 and TRBJ2-3; either TRBD1 or TRBD2 may supply D (5 bases each). The CDR3 consists of 16 residues. Looked up from germline, CDR1 is SGHNT and CDR2 is YYREEE (reference sequence). V was clipped by 0 bases and J by 5 bases, with 16 bases between them. CDR3 loop: CASSLVRTRGEDTQYF. The CDR3 region has the DNA TGTGCCAGCAGCTTGGTTCGGACACGGGGTGAAGATACGCAGTATTTT.

The V gene is TRBV7-3, the J gene TRBJ1-6; possibly TRBD1 for D (6 bases). The germline V gene has CDR1 SGHTA and CDR2 FQGTGA. V lost 5 bases to trimming and J lost 1 base, with 9 bases between them. The CDR3 contains 15 residues. In DNA form, the CDR3 reads TGTGCCAGCAGCCCGCAGGGGTCCTATAATTCACCCCTCCACTTT. It yields the protein CASSPQGSYNSPLHF.

This sequence joins TRBV9 and TRBJ1-4; maybe TRBD1 (6 bases). CDR3 length: 15 residues. V was clipped by 4 bases and J by 8 bases, with 18 bases between them. Germline CDR1 SGDLS, CDR2 YYNGEE. The CDR3 here is CASSPRGGAVEKLFF. The CDR3 DNA follows: TGTGCCAGCAGCCCGAGAGGGGGGGCAGTAGAAAAACTGTTTTTT.

This rearrangement joins TRBV7-3 to TRBJ2-2, with D perhaps matching TRBD2 (6 bases). The CDR3 spans 17 residues. Per germline, CDR1 SGHTA and CDR2 FQGTGA. V was cut by 0 bases and J by 0 bases, with 11 bases left in between. The CDR3 DNA is TGTGCCAGCAGCTTAACGTATAAGCGGGCGAACACCGGGGAGCTGTTTTTT. Translated, it gives CASSLTYKRANTGELFF.

The chain carries TRBV9 and TRBJ2-7, with D perhaps matching TRBD1 (6 bases). Germline V lookup: CDR1 SGDLS, CDR2 YYNGEE. The V end lost 4 bases, the J end lost 4 bases, and 15 bases lay between the germline ends. This CDR3 comprises 14 residues. CDR3 protein: CASSRGDMVYEQYF. The CDR3 DNA sequence: TGTGCCAGCAGCAGAGGGGACATGGTGTACGAGCAGTACTTC. Variable domain in full (rest from reference TRBV9 and TRBJ2-7): DSGVTQTPKHLITATGQRVTLRCSPRSGDLSVYWYQQSLDQGLQFLIQYYNGEERAKGNILERFSAQQFPDLHSELNLSSLELGDSALYFCASSRGDMVYEQYFGPGTRLTVT.

This chain links TRBV29-1 with TRBJ1-1; TRBD1 aligns across 10 bases. Germline CDR1 reads SQVTM; CDR2 reads ANQGSEA. CDR3 length equals 14 residues. The J segment lost 1 base and the V segment lost 4 bases, leaving 3 bases of the junction unmatched. The CDR3 loop is CSVARTGGNTEAFF. As DNA, the CDR3 is TGCAGCGTTGCCCGGACAGGGGGGAACACTGAAGCTTTCTTT. Full variable domain (missing parts from reference TRBV29-1 and TRBJ1-1): SAVISQKPSRDICQRGTSLTIQCQVDSQVTMMFWYRQQPGQSLTLIATANQGSEATYESGFVIDKFPISRPNLTFSTLTVSNMSPEDSSIYLCSVARTGGNTEAFFGQGTRLTVV.

The chain recombines TRBV9 with TRBJ2-3; 12 bases are shared with TRBD1. The V gene end was trimmed by 2 bases and the J gene end by 6 bases; junction bases not matched to a gene: 4. The germline gives CDR1 SGDLS, CDR2 YYNGEE. The CDR3 has 15 residues. The CDR3 region is CASSVRDRGQDTQYF. The CDR3 nucleotides read TGTGCCAGCAGCGTGAGGGACAGGGGGCAGGATACGCAGTATTTT.

The chain employs TRBV19 and TRBJ2-1; 12 bases map to TRBD2. Germline lookup yields CDR1 LNHDA and CDR2 SQIVND (reference sequence). The CDR3 is 14 residues long. The V gene end was trimmed by 5 bases and the J gene end by 13 bases; junction bases not matched to a gene: 9. The DNA for the CDR3 is TGTGCCAGTAGTCAGACTAGCGGGAGCGCGGCTCAGTTCTTC. As protein: CASSQTSGSAAQFF.

The chain uses TRBV10-2 and TRBJ2-7, with D hard to call. The CDR3 covers 11 residues. The V gene lost 0 bases and the J gene lost 5 bases, with 2 bases spanning the gap. The germline CDR1 and CDR2 sequences are WSHSY and SAAADI. The chain's CDR3 is CASSESHEQYF. CDR3 bases: TGCGCCAGCAGTGAGTCCCACGAGCAGTACTTC.

The gene calls are TRBV6-5 and TRBJ1-5; D not resolved. The CDR3 length is 15 residues. Trimming left V 0 bases short and J 1 base short, with 7 bases between. Germline loops: CDR1 MNHEY, CDR2 SVGAGI. The DNA for the CDR3 is TGTGCCAGCAGTTACTCGGCGGTCAGCAATCAGCCCCAGCATTTT. This gives the protein CASSYSAVSNQPQHF.

The genes are TRBV27 and TRBJ2-1; a weak D match, TRBD2 (6 bases). The CDR3 extends over 15 amino acids. Germline values: CDR1 MNHEY, CDR2 SMNVEV (reference sequence). The V end was cut by 3 bases, the J end by 4 bases, with 13 bases between. The CDR3 here is CASSFTGEGYNEQFF. The CDR3 DNA is TGTGCCAGCAGTTTTACGGGAGAGGGTTACAATGAGCAGTTCTTC.

Points on this clone: As the CDR3 is not closed by the conserved phenylalanine or tryptophan, this likely results from a read error. The chain has TRBV19 and TRBJ2-7; no firm D call. The V end lost 3 bases, the J end lost 0 bases, and 9 bases lay between the germline ends. Germline V gene lookup returns CDR1 LNHDA and CDR2 SQIVND (reference sequence). The CDR3 covers 14 residues. CDR3 in amino acids: CASSIDPDSYEQYL. In nucleotides, the CDR3 is TGTGCCAGTAGTATCGATCCTGACTCCTACGAGCAGTACCTC.

The J gene is TRBJ2-1, the V gene TRBV6-5, with 7 bases that match TRBD1. The germline gives CDR1 MNHEY, CDR2 SVGAGI. This CDR3 contains 14 residues. With 6 bases clipped from V and 4 bases from J, the junction kept 6 bases outside the gene matches. The CDR3 is CASRPDRAYNEQFF. The DNA of the CDR3 is TGTGCCAGCAGACCTGACAGGGCTTACAATGAGCAGTTCTTC.

This chain links TRBV6-1 with TRBJ2-5, with 8 bases that match TRBD2. Germline V gene sequence: CDR1 MNHNS, CDR2 SASEGT. This CDR3 region has 15 residues. With 4 bases clipped from V and 4 bases from J, the junction kept 8 bases outside the gene matches. The CDR3 bases are TGTGCCAGCAGTGTCTTAGCGGGGACCTCAGAGACCCAGTACTTC. Translated, it gives CASSVLAGTSETQYF.